These 7 T cell receptor beta chains were all obtained from the same sample, sequenced in a study of blood T cells in healthy people across ages. Next came a second PCR, run for about 7 to 12 cycles, which used a sample-barcoded 5' primer along with a J-beta primer mix. One entry per CDR3 protein results from TCRdb running MiXCR on the 5' RACE reads. The sample contains about a million distinct CDR3 sequences, roughly 50% of which appear only once. The sample comprised blood. The receptors here all came from a woman in her fifties or sixties in good health.

This chain joins TRBV4-1 and TRBJ2-1, with D unresolved. Trimming removed 0 bases from V and 10 bases from J, with 10 bases in between. Per germline, CDR1 MGHRA and CDR2 YSYEKL. The CDR3 totals 13 residues. CDR3 region: CASSQEAQREQFF. The CDR3, as DNA: TGCGCCAGCAGCCAAGAAGCCCAAAGGGAGCAGTTCTTC.

V and J are TRBV20-1 and TRBJ2-7, with TRBD1 identical over 7 bases. The assigned J gene may be wrong: the sequence end matches TRBJ2-4 better. The CDR3 covers 12 residues. The germline gives CDR1 DFQATT, CDR2 SNEGSKA (reference sequence). CDR3 loop: CSAARQGDIQYF. CDR3 bases: TGCAGTGCCGCCAGACAGGGCGACATTCAGTACTTC.

This clonotype was recorded a few times. The chain combines TRBV4-1 with TRBJ1-2; no definite D call. This CDR3 is 15 amino acids long. With 0 bases removed from V and 5 bases from J, the gap between germline ends came to 13 bases. Germline V gene lookup returns CDR1 MGHRA and CDR2 YSYEKL. CDR3 coding DNA: TGCGCCAGCAGCCAAGATCACTATGGCTCTTATGGCTACACCTTC. Translating it yields CASSQDHYGSYGYTF.

The genes are TRBV4-1 and TRBJ1-5, with D hard to call. Germline assignment: CDR1 MGHRA and CDR2 YSYEKL. Trimming took off 0 bases at V and 5 bases at J, with 11 bases between the two ends. The CDR3 covers 15 residues. The CDR3 spells CASSQDEAGDQPQHF. The CDR3 nucleotides are TGCGCCAGCAGCCAAGATGAGGCAGGTGATCAGCCCCAGCATTTT.

The chain employs TRBV3-1 and TRBJ2-5; possible D gene TRBD1, 6 bases. The DNA end lines up better with TRBJ2-7; the J call may be wrong. The germline V gene has CDR1 LGHDT and CDR2 YNNKEL (reference sequence). This CDR3 spans 14 amino acids. This chain's CDR3 is CASSTEYRDYEQYF. The CDR3 DNA is TGTGCCAGCAGCACCGAGTACAGGGATTACGAGCAGTACTTC.

J is TRBJ1-6 and V is TRBV10-3; 8 bases match TRBD1. The germline gives CDR1 ENHRY, CDR2 SYGVKD. The CDR3 loop spans 14 amino acids. V lost 11 bases, J lost 9 bases, and 12 bases stayed unmatched. The CDR3 protein is CASNPGGLSSPLHF. CDR3 nucleotides: TGTGCCTCGAACCCAGGGGGCTTGAGTTCACCCCTCCACTTT.

The chain carries TRBV29-1 and TRBJ2-1; 10 bases map to TRBD2. Per germline, CDR1 SQVTM and CDR2 ANQGSEA. After removal of 3 bases from V and 1 base from J, the junction contained 12 bases not matched to a gene. The CDR3 length is 18 residues. This CDR3 is CSVDRRTSGLVSYNEQFF. CDR3 DNA sequence: TGCAGCGTTGATCGGCGGACTAGCGGATTGGTATCCTACAATGAGCAGTTCTTC.